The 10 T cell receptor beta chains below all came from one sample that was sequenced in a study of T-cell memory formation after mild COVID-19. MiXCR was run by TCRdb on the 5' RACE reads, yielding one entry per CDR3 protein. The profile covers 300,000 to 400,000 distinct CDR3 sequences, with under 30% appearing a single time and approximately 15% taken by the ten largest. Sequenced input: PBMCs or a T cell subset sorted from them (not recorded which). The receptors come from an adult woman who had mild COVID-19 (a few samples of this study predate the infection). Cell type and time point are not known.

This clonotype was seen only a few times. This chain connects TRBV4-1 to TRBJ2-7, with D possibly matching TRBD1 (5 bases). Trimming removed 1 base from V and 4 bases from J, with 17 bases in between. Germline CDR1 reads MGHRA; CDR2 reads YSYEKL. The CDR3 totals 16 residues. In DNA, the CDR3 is TGCGCCAGCAGCCAAGGGAGTGGCAGGGTCCTGTACGAGCAGTACTTC. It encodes CASSQGSGRVLYEQYF.

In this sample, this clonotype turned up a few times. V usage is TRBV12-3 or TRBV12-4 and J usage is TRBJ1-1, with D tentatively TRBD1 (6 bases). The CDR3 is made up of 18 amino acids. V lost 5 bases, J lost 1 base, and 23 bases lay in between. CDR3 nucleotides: TGTGCCAGCAGTCCACCGGGACTCCCGAGGGGGAGGAACACTGAAGCTTTCTTT. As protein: CASSPPGLPRGRNTEAFF.

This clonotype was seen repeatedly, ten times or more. DNA for the CDR3: TGTGCCAGCAGTGAATCCGGGACTAGCGGCCAAGAGACCCAGTACTTC. Its protein product is CASSESGTSGQETQYF. V and J are TRBV25-1 and TRBJ2-5, with 11 bases identical to TRBD2. The CDR3 has 16 amino acids. Germline CDR1 MGHDK, CDR2 SYGVNS. The V and J ends lost 1 base and 1 base, in that order; junction bases with no gene match: 2.

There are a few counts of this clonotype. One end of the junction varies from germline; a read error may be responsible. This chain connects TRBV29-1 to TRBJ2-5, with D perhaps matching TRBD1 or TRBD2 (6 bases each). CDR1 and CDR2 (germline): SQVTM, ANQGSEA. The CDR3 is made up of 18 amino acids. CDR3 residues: CSAAGSVSTGRDQETKYF. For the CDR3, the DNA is TGCAGCGCCGCGGGCAGTGTAAGCACAGGGCGGGACCAAGAGACCAAGTACTTC.

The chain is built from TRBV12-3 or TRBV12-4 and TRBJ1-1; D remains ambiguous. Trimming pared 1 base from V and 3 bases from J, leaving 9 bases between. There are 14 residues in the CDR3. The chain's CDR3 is CASSLVAPYTEAFF. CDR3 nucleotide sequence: TGTGCCAGCAGTTTAGTCGCACCGTACACTGAAGCTTTCTTT.

The CDR3 region has the DNA TGCAGCGTGGTAGAGGGTGGCAGTTCCTACGAGCAGTACTTC. This sequence encodes CSVVEGGSSYEQYF. The genes are TRBV29-1 and TRBJ2-7; the D gene is possibly TRBD2 (5 bases). The CDR3 is 14 residues long. Germline V gene sequence: CDR1 SQVTM, CDR2 ANQGSEA. Trimming pared 6 bases from V and 1 base from J, leaving 16 bases between.

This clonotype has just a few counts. CDR3 DNA: TGTGCCAGCAGTTTTATGGCTAGCGGGAGCACAGATACGCAGTATTTT. It specifies CASSFMASGSTDTQYF. The genes are TRBV12-3 or TRBV12-4 and TRBJ2-3; 8 positions agree with TRBD2. After removal of 3 bases from V and 0 bases from J, the junction contained 5 bases not matched to a gene. The CDR3 is 16 residues long.

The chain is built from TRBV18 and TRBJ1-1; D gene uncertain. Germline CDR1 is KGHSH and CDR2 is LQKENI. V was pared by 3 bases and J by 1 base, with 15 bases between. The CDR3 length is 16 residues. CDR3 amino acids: CASSPARFGPNTEAFF. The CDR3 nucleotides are TGTGCCAGCTCACCCGCCAGGTTCGGGCCGAACACTGAAGCTTTCTTT. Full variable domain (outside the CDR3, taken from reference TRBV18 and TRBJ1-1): NAGVMQNPRHLVRRRGQEARLRCSPMKGHSHVYWYRQLPEEGLKFMVYLQKENIIDESGMPKERFSAEFPKEGPSILRIQQVVRGDSAAYFCASSPARFGPNTEAFFGQGTRLTVV.

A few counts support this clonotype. The CDR3 is CATSRVWGRENIQYF. The CDR3 DNA sequence: TGTGCCACCAGCAGAGTATGGGGGAGGGAAAACATTCAGTACTTC. The chain has TRBV15 and TRBJ2-4; 7 nucleotides agree with TRBD2. From germline, CDR1 is LNHNV and CDR2 YYDKDF (reference sequence). V lost 1 base, J lost 5 bases, and 5 bases stayed unmatched. This CDR3 contains 15 residues.

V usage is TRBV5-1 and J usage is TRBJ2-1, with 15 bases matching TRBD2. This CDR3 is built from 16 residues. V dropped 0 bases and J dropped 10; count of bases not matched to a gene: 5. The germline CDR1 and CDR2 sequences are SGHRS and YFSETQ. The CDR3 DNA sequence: TGCGCCAGCAGCTTGGGGACTAGCGGGAGGGCCGGGGAGCAGTTCTTC. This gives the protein CASSLGTSGRAGEQFF.